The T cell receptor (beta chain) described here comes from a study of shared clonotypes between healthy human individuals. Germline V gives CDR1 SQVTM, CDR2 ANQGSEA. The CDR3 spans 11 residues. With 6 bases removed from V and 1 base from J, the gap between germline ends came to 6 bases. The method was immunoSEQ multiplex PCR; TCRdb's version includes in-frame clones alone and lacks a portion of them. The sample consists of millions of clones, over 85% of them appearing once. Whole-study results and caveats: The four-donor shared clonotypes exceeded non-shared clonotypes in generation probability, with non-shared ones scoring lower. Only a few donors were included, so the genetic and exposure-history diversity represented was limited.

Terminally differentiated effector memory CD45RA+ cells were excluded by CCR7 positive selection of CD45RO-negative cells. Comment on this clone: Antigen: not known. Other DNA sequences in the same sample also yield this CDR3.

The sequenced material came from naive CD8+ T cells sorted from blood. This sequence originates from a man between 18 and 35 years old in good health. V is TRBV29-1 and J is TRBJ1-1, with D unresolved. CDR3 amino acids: CSVVGNTEAFF. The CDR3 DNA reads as TGCAGCGTGGTGGGGAACACTGAAGCTTTCTTT.